These 31 T cell receptor beta chains were all obtained from the same sample, sequenced in a study of blood T cells in healthy people across ages (dated by TCRdb to 2015 to 2017). The library came from 5' RACE. TCRdb records Illumina HiSeq 2500 as the sequencer. A second PCR of roughly 6 to 12 cycles was performed with a sample-barcoded 5' primer and a J-beta primer mix. TCRdb reran the public reads through fastp at Q25 and MiXCR, keeping productive beta chains. CDR3 protein duplicates are merged, each entry listing the most common genes and DNA. This sample gives approximately 690,000 distinct CDR3 sequences in total; around 54% of them show up just once. The top ten clones comprise 30% to 40% of the sample. Sequencing was done on a sample of blood. The receptors were gathered from a man in his sixties in good health.

This clonotype was detected a few times. The chain couples TRBV6-6 to TRBJ1-4; 12 bases agree with TRBD1. The CDR3 sequence is 16 residues long. Trimming cost V 8 bases and J 3 bases; bases outside gene matches: 7. Germline V gene data show CDR1 as MNHNY and CDR2 as SVGAGI (reference sequence). As DNA, the CDR3 is TGTGCCAGCGTGGGGACAGGGGGCGCGGCTAATGAAAAACTGTTTTTT. Its translation: CASVGTGGAANEKLFF.

V and J are TRBV5-5 and TRBJ2-5; unclear D gene. Trimming took off 6 bases at V and 5 bases at J, with 14 bases between the two ends. Germline V gives CDR1 SGHKS, CDR2 YYEKEE (reference sequence). This CDR3 contains 13 residues. CDR3 in amino acids: CASTFRVLETQYF. The CDR3 region has the DNA TGTGCCAGCACCTTCCGAGTTTTGGAGACCCAGTACTTC.

This chain links TRBV4-1 with TRBJ2-5; 9 bases line up with TRBD2. In germline, CDR1 is MGHRA, CDR2 YSYEKL. The CDR3 spans 19 residues. V lost 0 bases and J lost 3; bases outside the gene matches: 14. CDR3 coding DNA: TGCGCCAGCAGCCAAGACAGACAGGGTTCTAGCGGGGAGGAAGAGACCCAGTACTTC. It codes for CASSQDRQGSSGEEETQYF.

The chain recombines TRBV3-1 with TRBJ1-6; the D gene is possibly TRBD1 (6 bases). CDR3 size: 18 residues. Trimming left V 1 base short and J 9 bases short, with 22 bases between. Germline loops: CDR1 LGHDT, CDR2 YNNKEL (reference sequence). The CDR3: CASSQVDGRGSIASPLHF. CDR3 coding DNA: TGTGCCAGCAGCCAAGTCGACGGGAGGGGGTCCATAGCTTCACCCCTCCACTTT.

The CDR3 DNA reads TGTGCCAGCAGCCCACCCTACGGTGAGCAGTTCTTC. Amino acids: CASSPPYGEQFF. V usage is TRBV5-8 and J usage is TRBJ2-1; D gene ambiguous. The CDR3 is 12 amino acids. Germline values: CDR1 SGHTS, CDR2 YDEGEE. V dropped 4 bases and J dropped 9 bases, with 11 bases sitting between them.

This chain uses TRBV7-2 with TRBJ2-1, with 7 bases that match TRBD2. V gave up 0 bases and J gave up 5 bases; unmatched junction bases: 4. This CDR3 spans 15 amino acids. The germline V gene encodes CDR1 SGHTA and CDR2 FQGNSA. The CDR3 reads CASSLASAGNNEQFF. As DNA, the CDR3 is TGTGCCAGCAGCTTAGCGTCAGCGGGAAACAATGAGCAGTTCTTC.

This clonotype was seen more than once but under ten times. The rearrangement joins TRBV11-1 to TRBJ2-1; D may be TRBD1 (5 bases). V was clipped by 1 base and J by 1 base, with 8 bases between them. The CDR3 extends over 15 amino acids. Germline V gene data show CDR1 as SGHAT and CDR2 as FQDESV (reference sequence). Here the CDR3 DNA reads TGTGCCAGCAGCTTAGATGACAGTTCCTACAATGAGCAGTTCTTC. Protein product: CASSLDDSSYNEQFF.

The chain carries TRBV13 and TRBJ2-1, with D possibly matching TRBD2 (6 bases). Germline V CDR1 and CDR2: PRHDT, FYEKMQ (reference sequence). Trimming removed 5 bases from V and 6 bases from J, with 20 bases in between. This CDR3 region has 16 residues. CDR3 loop: CASSRGNGPQGNEQFF. Written as DNA, the CDR3 is TGTGCCAGCAGCCGGGGGAACGGACCCCAGGGCAATGAGCAGTTCTTC.

The J gene is TRBJ2-7, the V gene TRBV4-2; D unresolved. The CDR3 extends over 13 amino acids. Between the trimmed V and J ends, which lost 0 bases and 6 bases, there was a span of 9 bases. Germline assignment: CDR1 LGHNA and CDR2 YNFKEQ. The CDR3 loop reads CASSQEAKGEQYF. The DNA of the CDR3 is TGTGCCAGCAGCCAAGAAGCAAAGGGCGAGCAGTACTTC.

The chain uses TRBV5-1 and TRBJ2-7; the D gene is possibly TRBD2 (6 bases). This CDR3 has 14 residues. The germline gives CDR1 SGHRS, CDR2 YFSETQ. V lost 7 bases and J 0 bases, leaving 14 bases between the germline ends. The CDR3, as DNA: TGCGCCAGCGGCCTTCTGACTAGCTCCTACGAGCAGTACTTC. Its protein is CASGLLTSSYEQYF.

This clonotype appeared a few times. The J gene is TRBJ2-3, the V gene TRBV10-3; 14 bases match TRBD2. The V gene end was trimmed by 2 bases and the J gene end by 10 bases; junction bases not matched to a gene: 5. The CDR3 runs 15 residues. Germline V gene data show CDR1 as ENHRY and CDR2 as SYGVKD. As DNA, the CDR3 is TGTGCCATCAGTGAGGGGACTAGCGGGGGTGGGGCGCAGTATTTT. Amino acids: CAISEGTSGGGAQYF.

This clonotype was detected only a few times. The chain combines TRBV27 with TRBJ2-1; TRBD2 matches at 10 bases. The J call may be mistaken, given a closer DNA end match to TRBJ2-7. From germline, CDR1 is MNHEY and CDR2 SMNVEV (reference sequence). This CDR3 region has 16 residues. The CDR3 bases are TGTGCCAGCAGTCAAGGGAGCGGGGGGGCGTACAATGAGCAGTACTTC. Amino acid sequence: CASSQGSGGAYNEQYF.

The J gene is TRBJ1-1, the V gene TRBV20-1; TRBD1 matches at 10 bases. J gave up 5 bases and V 3 bases, and 9 bases lay outside the gene matches. The germline V gene encodes CDR1 DFQATT and CDR2 SNEGSKA (reference sequence). This CDR3 contains 15 residues. Here the CDR3 DNA reads TGCAGTGCTAGGGTGGGACAGGGGTTTTTTACTGAAGCTTTCTTT. It encodes CSARVGQGFFTEAFF.

As for this clonotype: The DNA is left out, because the CDR3 cannot be placed on it with certainty; the CDR3 is given as TCRdb lists it. The chain joins TRBV7-9 to TRBJ2-5; TRBD1 is the table's D call, not checked against the DNA. Counting both end residues, the CDR3 totals 16 amino acids. In germline, CDR1 is SEHNR, CDR2 FQNEAQ (reference sequence). The CDR3 loop reads CASSLGVGQGAKTRYF.

V and J are TRBV4-2 and TRBJ1-4; TRBD1 aligns across 10 bases. This CDR3 has 16 amino acids. V gave up 0 bases and J gave up 8 bases; unmatched junction bases: 6. Per the germline V gene, CDR1 is LGHNA and CDR2 is YNFKEQ. The chain's CDR3 is CASSQETGTGEEKLFF. The CDR3 DNA is TGTGCCAGCAGCCAAGAGACCGGGACAGGGGAGGAAAAACTGTTTTTT.

The chain has TRBV7-9 and TRBJ2-1, with D possibly matching TRBD2 (5 bases). With 2 bases removed from V and 5 bases from J, the gap between germline ends came to 16 bases. The CDR3 is 16 amino acids. Looked up from germline, CDR1 is SEHNR and CDR2 is FQNEAQ (reference sequence). The CDR3 loop is CASSLPGREGHNEQFF. The DNA of the CDR3 is TGTGCCAGCAGCTTACCCGGGCGTGAGGGCCACAATGAGCAGTTCTTC. Based on the CDR3 plus reference TRBV7-9 and TRBJ2-1, the full variable domain is DTGVSQNPRHKITKRGQNVTFRCDPISEHNRLYWYRQTLGQGPEFLTYFQNEAQLEKSRLLSDRFSAERPKGSFSTLEIQRTEQGDSAMYLCASSLPGREGHNEQFFGPGTRLTVL.

This chain links TRBV24-1 with TRBJ2-2; D ambiguous. Trimming pared 4 bases from V and 4 bases from J, leaving 15 bases between. Germline assignment: CDR1 KGHDR and CDR2 SFDVKD. The CDR3 covers 16 residues. CDR3 sequence (DNA): TGTGCCACCAGTGACTCCGGACGGGCCGGCACCGGGGAGCTGTTTTTT. Translated: CATSDSGRAGTGELFF.

The CDR3: CASSQDRGGGQETQYF. As DNA, the CDR3 is TGTGCCAGCAGCCAAGATCGGGGCGGGGGCCAAGAGACCCAGTACTTC. This chain uses TRBV4-2 with TRBJ2-4, with 7 bases identical to TRBD2. The DNA end favors TRBJ2-5, so the J call may be wrong. The CDR3 consists of 16 residues. CDR1 and CDR2 (germline): LGHNA, YNFKEQ.

This chain joins TRBV11-2 and TRBJ2-1; either TRBD1 or TRBD2 may fit D (6 bases each). Germline V lookup: CDR1 SGHAT, CDR2 FQNNGV. This CDR3 region has 14 residues. Trimming took off 1 base at V and 8 bases at J, with 12 bases between the two ends. This chain's CDR3 is CASSLGGAGYEQFF. In DNA, the CDR3 is TGTGCCAGCAGCTTAGGGGGGGCCGGATATGAGCAGTTCTTC. Full variable domain (outside the CDR3, taken from reference TRBV11-2 and TRBJ2-1): EAGVAQSPRYKIIEKRQSVAFWCNPISGHATLYWYQQILGQGPKLLIQFQNNGVVDDSQLPKDRFSAERLKGVDSTLKIQPAKLEDSAVYLCASSLGGAGYEQFFGPGTRLTVL.

V and J are TRBV20-1 and TRBJ2-5, with unresolved D. Trimming removed 0 bases at V and 1 base at J, with 9 bases between. CDR3 size: 14 residues. In germline, CDR1 is DFQATT, CDR2 SNEGSKA (reference sequence). CDR3 in amino acids: CSARDSRRQETQYF. The CDR3 bases are TGCAGTGCTAGAGATTCGAGGCGCCAAGAGACCCAGTACTTC.

With respect to this clonotype: One end of the junction fails to match germline, which may point to a read error. The chain recombines TRBV6-5 with TRBJ1-5, with D hard to call. The CDR3 contains 14 residues. Germline CDR1 and CDR2: MNHEY and SVGAGI. In DNA, the CDR3 is TGTGCCAGCAGTGGCAGTTCTAGCAATCAGCTCCAGCATTTT. This translates into CASSGSSSNQLQHF.

The CDR3: CASSQEYWNNEQFF. CDR3 DNA: TGCGCCAGCAGCCAAGAATACTGGAACAATGAGCAGTTCTTC. This chain joins TRBV4-1 and TRBJ2-1; no firm D call. The CDR3 loop spans 14 amino acids. Germline values: CDR1 MGHRA, CDR2 YSYEKL. V shed 0 bases and J shed 5 bases, with 8 bases lying between them.

The genes are TRBV2 and TRBJ2-4; a possible D gene is TRBD2 (5 bases). Near its end, the DNA agrees better with TRBJ2-5, so the J call may be wrong. Germline CDR1 SNHLY, CDR2 FYNNEI. The CDR3 is 13 residues long. The CDR3 loop reads CASSTPSSETQYF. The CDR3 DNA reads as TGTGCCAGCAGTACACCTAGCTCAGAGACCCAGTACTTC.

The chain links TRBV20-1 to TRBJ2-7, with 7 bases fitting TRBD2. CDR3 length: 13 residues. V gave up 6 bases and J gave up 3 bases; unmatched junction bases: 8. Germline assignment: CDR1 DFQATT and CDR2 SNEGSKA (reference sequence). The CDR3 bases are TGCAGTGCCTCGAGCGGGGTGGGCTACGAGCAGTACTTC. This codes for CSASSGVGYEQYF.

Only a few counts were recorded for this clonotype. The chain couples TRBV20-1 to TRBJ2-5; D is unclear. V was trimmed by 3 bases and J by 2 bases, leaving 7 bases between them. The CDR3 contains 12 residues. Per the germline V gene, CDR1 is DFQATT and CDR2 is SNEGSKA (reference sequence). The CDR3 is CSASARQETQYF. As DNA, the CDR3 is TGCAGTGCTAGTGCCCGACAAGAGACCCAGTACTTC.

The rearrangement uses TRBV6-2 or TRBV6-3 and TRBJ2-7; D is uncertain. The CDR3 length is 12 residues. Trimming cost V 5 bases and J 1 base, with 6 bases left between them. CDR1 MNHEY and CDR2 SVGEGT come from the germline V gene. The CDR3 sequence is CASSNHSYEQYF. The CDR3 coding sequence is TGTGCCAGCAGTAACCATTCCTACGAGCAGTACTTC.

Comment on this clonotype: At one of its ends the junction is not consistent with the germline gene, which may arise from a read error. The chain uses TRBV24-1 and TRBJ2-1; TRBD1 aligns across 8 bases. The CDR3 length is 14 residues. Germline assignment: CDR1 KGHDR and CDR2 SFDVKD. CDR3 region: CAASDPQGAGEQFF. In DNA, the CDR3 is TGTGCCGCCAGTGATCCCCAGGGGGCTGGTGAGCAGTTCTTC.

The rearrangement uses TRBV10-3 and TRBJ2-7; TRBD2 is a possible D gene (6 bases). The CDR3 extends over 13 amino acids. V was shortened by 6 bases and J by 5 bases, with 14 bases between the two germline ends. The germline V gene encodes CDR1 ENHRY and CDR2 SYGVKD. The CDR3 spells CAIRSGGAHEQYF. CDR3 DNA sequence: TGTGCCATCAGGAGTGGAGGGGCCCACGAGCAGTACTTC.

The chain combines TRBV28 with TRBJ2-6; TRBD1 matches at 7 bases. In germline, CDR1 is MDHEN, CDR2 SYDVKM. Germline trimming cut 4 bases from V and 4 bases from J; bases unmatched to any gene: 7. The CDR3 covers 16 residues. Here the CDR3 reads CASSWGQFSGANVLTF. The CDR3 bases are TGTGCCAGCAGTTGGGGACAGTTCTCGGGGGCCAACGTCCTGACTTTC.

V gene TRBV4-1 combines with J gene TRBJ2-3; D not certain. This CDR3 is 17 amino acids long. V lost 1 base, J lost 0 bases, and 14 bases lay in between. The germline V gene encodes CDR1 MGHRA and CDR2 YSYEKL. CDR3 bases: TGCGCCAGCAGCCAAGGAAGGAAGGACCAGAGCACAGATACGCAGTATTTT. Translated: CASSQGRKDQSTDTQYF.

The V gene is TRBV6-1, the J gene TRBJ2-7, with D possibly called TRBD1 or TRBD2 (5 bases each). The CDR3 length is 12 residues. V lost 6 bases, J lost 7 bases, and 13 bases lay in between. CDR1 is MNHNS and CDR2 is SASEGT in the germline V gene. The CDR3 DNA sequence: TGTGCCAGCAGACCCGGGACGGGGGAGCAGTACTTC. This codes for CASRPGTGEQYF.